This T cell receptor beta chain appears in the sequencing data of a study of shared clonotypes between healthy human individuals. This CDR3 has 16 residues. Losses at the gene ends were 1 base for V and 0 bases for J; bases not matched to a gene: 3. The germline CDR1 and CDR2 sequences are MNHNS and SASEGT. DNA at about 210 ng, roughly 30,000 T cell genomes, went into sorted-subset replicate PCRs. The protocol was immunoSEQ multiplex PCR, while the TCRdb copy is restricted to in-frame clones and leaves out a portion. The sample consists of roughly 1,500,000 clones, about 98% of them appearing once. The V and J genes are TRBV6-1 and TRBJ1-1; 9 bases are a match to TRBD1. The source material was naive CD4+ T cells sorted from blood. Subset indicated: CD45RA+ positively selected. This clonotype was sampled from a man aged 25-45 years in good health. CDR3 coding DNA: TGTGCCAGCAGTGAAGGGGACAGGGTCTTGAACACTGAAGCTTTCTTT. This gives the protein CASSEGDRVLNTEAFF.